Detailed here is one T cell receptor (beta chain). The sample is drawn from a study of OX40 agonist ivuxolimab in advanced cancers. This CDR3 is built from 18 residues. Looked up from germline, CDR1 is MDHEN and CDR2 is SYDVKM. V was shortened by 2 bases and J by 0 bases, with 16 bases between the two germline ends. The data were produced by immunoSEQ multiplex PCR, yet TCRdb's version contains in-frame clones alone and is incomplete. The repertoire includes 65,000 or so clones, roughly 80% of them detected once, and around 2.1% sits in the top ten. V usage is TRBV28 and J usage is TRBJ1-4, with D possibly being TRBD1 (6 bases). The origin of this receptor is an adult with an advanced solid tumor such as melanoma, head and neck, liver or kidney cancer. The specimen was CD4+ or CD8+ T cells sorted from blood, collected in a trial of the OX40 agonist ivuxolimab. CDR3 coding DNA: TGTGCCAGCAGTTTAGGCAGGGGCCTCGACGCAACTAATGAAAAACTGTTTTTT. Amino acids: CASSLGRGLDATNEKLFF.